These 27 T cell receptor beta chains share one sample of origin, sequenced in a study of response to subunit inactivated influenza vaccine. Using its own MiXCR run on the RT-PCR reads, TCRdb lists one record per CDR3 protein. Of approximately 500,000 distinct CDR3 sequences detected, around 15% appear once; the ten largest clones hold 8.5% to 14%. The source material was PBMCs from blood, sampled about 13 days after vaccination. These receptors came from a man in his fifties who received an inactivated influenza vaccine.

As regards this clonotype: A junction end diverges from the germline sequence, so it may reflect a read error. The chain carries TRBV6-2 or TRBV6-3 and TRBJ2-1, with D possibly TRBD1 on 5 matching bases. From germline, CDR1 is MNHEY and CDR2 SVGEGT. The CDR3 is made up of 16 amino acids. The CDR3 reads CASSYHSGSIYNEQIF. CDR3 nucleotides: TGTGCCAGCAGTTACCATTCAGGGTCGATATACAATGAGCAGATCTTC.

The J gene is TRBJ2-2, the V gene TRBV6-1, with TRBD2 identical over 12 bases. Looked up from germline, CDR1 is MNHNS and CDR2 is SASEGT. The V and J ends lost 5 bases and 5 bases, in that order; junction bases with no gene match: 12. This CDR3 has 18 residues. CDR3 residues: CASSPPGLAGSRTGELFF. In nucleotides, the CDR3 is TGTGCCAGCAGTCCTCCGGGACTAGCGGGTTCGCGGACCGGGGAGCTGTTTTTT.

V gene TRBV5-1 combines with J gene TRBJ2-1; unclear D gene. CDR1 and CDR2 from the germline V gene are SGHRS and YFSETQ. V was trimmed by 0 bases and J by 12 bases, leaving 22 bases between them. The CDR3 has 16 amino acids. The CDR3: CASSLDTNPRIRGQFF. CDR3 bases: TGCGCCAGCAGCTTGGACACGAACCCTCGGATTCGAGGGCAGTTCTTC.

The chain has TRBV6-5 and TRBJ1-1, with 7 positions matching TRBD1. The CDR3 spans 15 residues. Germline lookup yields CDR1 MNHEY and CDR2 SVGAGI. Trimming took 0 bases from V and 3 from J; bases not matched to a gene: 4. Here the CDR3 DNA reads TGTGCCAGCAGTTACTCGGTAGGGGGCTACACTGAAGCTTTCTTT. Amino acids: CASSYSVGGYTEAFF.

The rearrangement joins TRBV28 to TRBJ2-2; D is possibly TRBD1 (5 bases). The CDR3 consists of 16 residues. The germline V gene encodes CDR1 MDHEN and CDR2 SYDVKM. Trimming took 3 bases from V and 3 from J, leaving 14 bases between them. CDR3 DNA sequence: TGTGCCAGCAGTTTTCTCGGACAAATATACACCGGGGAGCTGTTTTTT. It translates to CASSFLGQIYTGELFF.

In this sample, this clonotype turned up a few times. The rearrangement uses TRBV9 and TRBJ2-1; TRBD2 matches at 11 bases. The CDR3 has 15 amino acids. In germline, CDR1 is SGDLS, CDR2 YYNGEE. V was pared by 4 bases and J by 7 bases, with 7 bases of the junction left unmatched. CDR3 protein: CASSISGRALNEQFF. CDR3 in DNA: TGTGCCAGCAGCATTAGCGGGAGGGCCCTAAATGAGCAGTTCTTC.

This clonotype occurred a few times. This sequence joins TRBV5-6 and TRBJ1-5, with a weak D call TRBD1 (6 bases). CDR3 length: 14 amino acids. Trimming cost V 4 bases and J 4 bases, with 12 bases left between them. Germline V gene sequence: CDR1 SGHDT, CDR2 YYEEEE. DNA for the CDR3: TGTGCCAGCAGCGAATACAGGGCGAATCAGCCCCAGCATTTT. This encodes CASSEYRANQPQHF.

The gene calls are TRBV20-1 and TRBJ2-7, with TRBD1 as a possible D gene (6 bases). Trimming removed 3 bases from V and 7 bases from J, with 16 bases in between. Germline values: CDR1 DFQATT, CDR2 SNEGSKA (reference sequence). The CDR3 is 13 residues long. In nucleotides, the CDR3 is TGCAGTGCTAGTGGGGGCGCCGGTTTGGAGCAGTACTTC. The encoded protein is CSASGGAGLEQYF.

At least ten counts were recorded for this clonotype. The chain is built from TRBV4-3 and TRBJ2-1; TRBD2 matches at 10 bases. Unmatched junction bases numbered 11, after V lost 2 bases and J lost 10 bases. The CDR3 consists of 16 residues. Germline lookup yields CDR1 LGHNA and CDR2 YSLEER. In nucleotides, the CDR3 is TGCGCCAGCAGCCAAATCCCCGGGACTAGCGTTTCCGAGCAGTTCTTC. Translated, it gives CASSQIPGTSVSEQFF.

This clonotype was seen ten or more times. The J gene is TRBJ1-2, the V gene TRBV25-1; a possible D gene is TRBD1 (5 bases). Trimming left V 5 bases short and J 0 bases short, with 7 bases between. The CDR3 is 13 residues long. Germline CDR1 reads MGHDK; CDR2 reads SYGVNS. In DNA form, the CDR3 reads TGTGCCAGCAGTATGACAGCTAACTATGGCTACACCTTC. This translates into CASSMTANYGYTF.

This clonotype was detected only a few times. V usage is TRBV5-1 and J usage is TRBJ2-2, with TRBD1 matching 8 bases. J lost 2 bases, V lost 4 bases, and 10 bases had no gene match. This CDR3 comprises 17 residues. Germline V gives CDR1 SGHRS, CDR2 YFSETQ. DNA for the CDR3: TGCGCCAGCAGCAGACCGACAGGGGAAAAAAACACCGGGGAGCTGTTTTTT. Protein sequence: CASSRPTGEKNTGELFF.

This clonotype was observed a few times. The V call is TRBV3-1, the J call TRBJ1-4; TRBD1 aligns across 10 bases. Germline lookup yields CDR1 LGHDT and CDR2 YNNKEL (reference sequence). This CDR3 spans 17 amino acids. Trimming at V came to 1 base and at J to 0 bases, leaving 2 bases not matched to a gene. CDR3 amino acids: CASSQAGQGATNEKLFF. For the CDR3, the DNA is TGTGCCAGCAGCCAAGCCGGACAGGGGGCAACTAATGAAAAACTGTTTTTT.

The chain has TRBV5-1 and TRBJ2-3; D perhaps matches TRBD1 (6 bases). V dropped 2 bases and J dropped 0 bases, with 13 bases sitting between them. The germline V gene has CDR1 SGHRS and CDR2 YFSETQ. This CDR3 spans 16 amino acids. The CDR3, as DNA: TGCGCCAGCAGCTTACAACAGGGTTACAGCACAGATACGCAGTATTTT. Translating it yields CASSLQQGYSTDTQYF. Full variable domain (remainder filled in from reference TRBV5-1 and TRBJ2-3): KAGVTQTPRYLIKTRGQQVTLSCSPISGHRSVSWYQQTPGQGLQFLFEYFSETQRNKGNFPGRFSGRQFSNSRSEMNVSTLELGDSALYLCASSLQQGYSTDTQYFGPGTRLTVL.

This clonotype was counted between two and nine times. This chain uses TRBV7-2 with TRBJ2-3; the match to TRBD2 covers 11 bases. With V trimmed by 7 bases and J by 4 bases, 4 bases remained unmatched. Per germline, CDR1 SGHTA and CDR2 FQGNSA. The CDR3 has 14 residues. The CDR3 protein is CASNIAGGPDTQYF. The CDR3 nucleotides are TGTGCCAGCAACATAGCGGGGGGGCCAGATACGCAGTATTTT.

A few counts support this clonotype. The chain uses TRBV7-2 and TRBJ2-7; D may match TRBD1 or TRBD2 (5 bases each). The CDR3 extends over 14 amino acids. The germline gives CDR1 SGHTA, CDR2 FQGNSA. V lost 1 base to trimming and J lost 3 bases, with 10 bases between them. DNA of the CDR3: TGTGCCAGCAGCTTAGTAAGGGACCGCTACGAGCAGTACTTC. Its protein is CASSLVRDRYEQYF.

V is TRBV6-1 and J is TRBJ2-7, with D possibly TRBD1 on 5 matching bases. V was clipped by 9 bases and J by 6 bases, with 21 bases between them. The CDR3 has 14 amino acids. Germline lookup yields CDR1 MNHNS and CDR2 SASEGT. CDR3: CASRSGGSQAEQYF. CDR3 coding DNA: TGTGCCAGTAGAAGTGGTGGATCACAGGCCGAGCAGTACTTC.

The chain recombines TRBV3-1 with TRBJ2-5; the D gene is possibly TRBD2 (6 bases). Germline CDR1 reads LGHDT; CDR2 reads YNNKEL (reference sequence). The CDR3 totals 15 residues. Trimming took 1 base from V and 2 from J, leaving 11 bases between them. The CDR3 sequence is CASSQAAGRQETQYF. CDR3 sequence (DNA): TGTGCCAGCAGCCAAGCGGCGGGGCGTCAAGAGACCCAGTACTTC.

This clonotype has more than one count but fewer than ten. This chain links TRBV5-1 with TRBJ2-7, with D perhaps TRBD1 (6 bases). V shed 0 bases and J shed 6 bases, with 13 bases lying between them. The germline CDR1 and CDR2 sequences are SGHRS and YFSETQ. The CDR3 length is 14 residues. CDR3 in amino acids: CASSLVQGIGEQYF. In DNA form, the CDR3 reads TGCGCCAGCAGCTTGGTCCAGGGGATCGGCGAGCAGTACTTC.

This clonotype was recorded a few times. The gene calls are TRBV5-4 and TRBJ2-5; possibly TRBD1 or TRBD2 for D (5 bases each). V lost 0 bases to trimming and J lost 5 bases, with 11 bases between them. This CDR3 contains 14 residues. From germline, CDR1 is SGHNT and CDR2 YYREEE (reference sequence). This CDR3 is CASSLVGDRETQYF. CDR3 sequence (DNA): TGTGCCAGCAGCTTGGTGGGGGATAGGGAGACCCAGTACTTC.

The DNA for the CDR3 is TGTGCCAGCGGCTCCGGGACTAGCGTAAATCAAGAGACCCAGTACTTC. It specifies CASGSGTSVNQETQYF. V gene TRBV5-5 combines with J gene TRBJ2-5, with 10 positions matching TRBD2. Per the germline V gene, CDR1 is SGHKS and CDR2 is YYEKEE (reference sequence). The V segment lost 7 bases and the J segment 2 bases; nucleotides outside the gene matches: 11. This CDR3 region has 16 residues.

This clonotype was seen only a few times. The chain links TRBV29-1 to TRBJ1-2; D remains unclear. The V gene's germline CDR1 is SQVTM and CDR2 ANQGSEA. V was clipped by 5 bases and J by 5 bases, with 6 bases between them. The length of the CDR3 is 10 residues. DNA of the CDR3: TGCAGCGTTCTTCTTTATGGCTACACCTTC. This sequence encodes CSVLLYGYTF.

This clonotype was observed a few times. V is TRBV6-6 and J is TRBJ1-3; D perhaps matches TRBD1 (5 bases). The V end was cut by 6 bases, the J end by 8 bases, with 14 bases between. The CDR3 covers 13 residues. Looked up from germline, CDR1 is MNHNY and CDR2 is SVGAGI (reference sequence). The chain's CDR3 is CASSHPEGYTIYF. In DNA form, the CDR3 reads TGTGCCAGCAGCCACCCCGAGGGGTACACCATATATTTT.

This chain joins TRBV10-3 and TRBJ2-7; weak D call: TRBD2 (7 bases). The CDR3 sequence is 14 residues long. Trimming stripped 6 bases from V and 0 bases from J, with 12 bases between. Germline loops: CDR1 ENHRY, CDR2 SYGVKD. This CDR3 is CAIRGASGSYEQYF. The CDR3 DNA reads TGTGCCATCAGGGGGGCTAGCGGCTCCTACGAGCAGTACTTC.

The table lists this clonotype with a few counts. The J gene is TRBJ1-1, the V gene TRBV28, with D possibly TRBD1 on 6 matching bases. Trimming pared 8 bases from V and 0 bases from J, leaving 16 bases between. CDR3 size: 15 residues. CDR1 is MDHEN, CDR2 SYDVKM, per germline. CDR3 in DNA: TGTGCCAGCCAAGAGGGTGGACAGCTGAACACTGAAGCTTTCTTT. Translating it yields CASQEGGQLNTEAFF.

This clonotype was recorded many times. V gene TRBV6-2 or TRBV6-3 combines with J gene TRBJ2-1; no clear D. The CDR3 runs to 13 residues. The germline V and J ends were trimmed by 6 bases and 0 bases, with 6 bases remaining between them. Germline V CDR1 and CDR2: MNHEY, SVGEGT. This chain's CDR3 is CASSRSSYNEQFF. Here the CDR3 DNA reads TGTGCCAGCAGCAGGAGCTCCTACAATGAGCAGTTCTTC.

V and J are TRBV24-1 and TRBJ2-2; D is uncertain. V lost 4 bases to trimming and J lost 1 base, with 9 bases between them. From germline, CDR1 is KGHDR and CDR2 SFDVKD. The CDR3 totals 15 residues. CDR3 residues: CATSDPAENTGELFF. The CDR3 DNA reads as TGTGCCACCAGTGACCCCGCGGAGAACACCGGGGAGCTGTTTTTT.

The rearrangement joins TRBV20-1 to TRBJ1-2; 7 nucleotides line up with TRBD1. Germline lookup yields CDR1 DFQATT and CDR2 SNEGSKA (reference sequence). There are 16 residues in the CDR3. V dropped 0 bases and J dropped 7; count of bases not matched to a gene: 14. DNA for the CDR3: TGCAGTGCTAGAGATGGAGCCTTGGACAGGCGGCCTGGCTACACCTTC. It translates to CSARDGALDRRPGYTF.